This TCR beta chain was documented in a study of shared clonotypes between healthy human individuals. The CDR3 sequence is 11 residues long. V lost 2 bases and J lost 5, with 4 bases in between. CDR1 is SGHRS and CDR2 is YFSETQ in the germline V gene. Several immunoSEQ 96-well plates shared each subset's DNA, each plate a replicate. The assay was immunoSEQ multiplex PCR, and TCRdb's table has in-frame clones only and misses some. The data hold more than 400,000 clones, with 95% to 97% observed a single time. A note on this clone: Its target is not known.

Overall study results and limits: The authors expected sequencing depth to affect clonotype sharing among donors.

This TCR was recovered from a woman aged 25 to 45 in good health. The chain couples TRBV5-1 to TRBJ2-5; D is ambiguous. Sequencing used naive CD4+ T cells sorted from blood. Subset in this sample: CD45RA+ positively selected. The CDR3 loop is CASSFSETQYF. The CDR3 DNA reads TGCGCCAGCAGCTTTTCGGAGACCCAGTACTTC.